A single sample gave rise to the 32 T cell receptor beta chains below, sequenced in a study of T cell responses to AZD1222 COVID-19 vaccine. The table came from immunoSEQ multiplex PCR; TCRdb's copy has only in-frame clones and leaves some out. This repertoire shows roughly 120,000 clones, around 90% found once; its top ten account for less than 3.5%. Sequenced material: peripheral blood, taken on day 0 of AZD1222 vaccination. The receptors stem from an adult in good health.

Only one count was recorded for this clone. The CDR3 loop reads CASNYGDQSTEAFF. The CDR3 coding sequence is TGTGCCAGCAACTACGGGGACCAATCTACTGAAGCTTTCTTT. This sequence joins TRBV3-1 (or the pseudogene TRBV3-2) and TRBJ1-1; possibly TRBD1 for D (5 bases). Looked up from germline, CDR1 is LGHDT and CDR2 is YNNKEL (reference sequence). The CDR3 covers 14 residues. V shed 7 bases and J shed 5 bases, with 17 bases lying between them.

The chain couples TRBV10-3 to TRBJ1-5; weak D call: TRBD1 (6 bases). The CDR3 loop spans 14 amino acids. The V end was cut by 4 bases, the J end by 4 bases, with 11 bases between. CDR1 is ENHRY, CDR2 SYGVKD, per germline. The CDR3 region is CAISAGTNNQPQHF. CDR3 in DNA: TGTGCCATCAGTGCCGGGACAAATAATCAGCCCCAGCATTTT.

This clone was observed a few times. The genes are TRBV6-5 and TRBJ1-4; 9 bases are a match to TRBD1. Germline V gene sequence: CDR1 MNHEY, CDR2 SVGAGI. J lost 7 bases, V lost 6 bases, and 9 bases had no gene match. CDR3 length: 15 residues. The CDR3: CASRKQGAEGEKLFF. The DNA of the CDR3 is TGTGCCAGCAGAAAACAGGGGGCCGAAGGTGAAAAACTGTTTTTT.

The CDR3 sequence is CASRRMGFEKLFF. The CDR3 DNA follows: TGTGCCAGCAGAAGGATGGGTTTTGAAAAACTGTTTTTT. This chain joins TRBV4-2 and TRBJ1-4; no clear D gene. The CDR3 covers 13 residues. Germline V gene sequence: CDR1 LGHNA, CDR2 YNFKEQ. V lost 6 bases and J 7 bases, leaving 12 bases between the germline ends.

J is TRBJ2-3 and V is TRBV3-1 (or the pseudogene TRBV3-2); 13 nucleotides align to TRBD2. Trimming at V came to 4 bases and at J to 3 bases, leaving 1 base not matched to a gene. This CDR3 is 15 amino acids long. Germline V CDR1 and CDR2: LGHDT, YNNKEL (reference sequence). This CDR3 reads CASSPTSGGTDTQYF. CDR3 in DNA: TGTGCCAGCAGCCCGACTAGCGGGGGGACAGATACGCAGTATTTT.

CDR3: CASSDFRSIQDNQPQHF. CDR3 in DNA: TGTGCCAGCAGTGACTTTCGAAGTATACAGGACAATCAGCCCCAGCATTTT. J is TRBJ1-5 and V is TRBV2; a weak D match, TRBD1 (5 bases). Germline-derived CDR1 and CDR2 are SNHLY and FYNNEI. Deletions cut 3 bases from V and 3 bases from J, with 18 bases between. CDR3 length: 17 residues.

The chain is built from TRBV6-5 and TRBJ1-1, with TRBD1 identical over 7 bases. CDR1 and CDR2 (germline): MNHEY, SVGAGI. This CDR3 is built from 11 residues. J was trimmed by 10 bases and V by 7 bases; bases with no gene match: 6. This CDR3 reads CASTQGVRAFF. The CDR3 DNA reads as TGTGCCAGCACCCAGGGGGTCCGAGCTTTCTTT.

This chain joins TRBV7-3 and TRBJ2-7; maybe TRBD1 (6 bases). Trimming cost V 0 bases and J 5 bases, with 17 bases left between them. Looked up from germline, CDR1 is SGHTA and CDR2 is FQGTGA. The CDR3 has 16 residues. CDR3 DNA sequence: TGTGCCAGCAGCTTAACGTTTGTGGGGGCGCGCCACGAGCAGTACTTC. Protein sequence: CASSLTFVGARHEQYF.

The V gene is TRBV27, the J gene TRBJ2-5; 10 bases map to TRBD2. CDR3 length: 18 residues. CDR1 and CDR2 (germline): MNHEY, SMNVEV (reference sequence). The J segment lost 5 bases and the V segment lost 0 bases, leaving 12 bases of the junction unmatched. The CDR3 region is CASSLSSAGGLSGETQYF. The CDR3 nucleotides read TGTGCCAGCAGTTTATCGTCAGCGGGAGGGCTGTCGGGTGAGACCCAGTACTTC.

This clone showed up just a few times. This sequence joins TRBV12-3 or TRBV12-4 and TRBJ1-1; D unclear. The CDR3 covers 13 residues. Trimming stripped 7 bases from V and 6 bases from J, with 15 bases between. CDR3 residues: CASTIRSSAEAFF. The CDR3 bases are TGTGCCAGCACCATCCGGTCCTCGGCTGAAGCTTTCTTT.

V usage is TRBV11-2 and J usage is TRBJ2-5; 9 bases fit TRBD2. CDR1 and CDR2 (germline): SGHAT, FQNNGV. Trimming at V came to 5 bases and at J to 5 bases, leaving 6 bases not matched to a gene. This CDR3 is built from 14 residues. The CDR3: CASSRGGARETQYF. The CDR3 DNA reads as TGTGCCAGCAGCCGCGGGGGGGCGAGGGAGACCCAGTACTTC. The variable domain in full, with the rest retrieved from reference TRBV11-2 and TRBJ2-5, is EAGVAQSPRYKIIEKRQSVAFWCNPISGHATLYWYQQILGQGPKLLIQFQNNGVVDDSQLPKDRFSAERLKGVDSTLKIQPAKLEDSAVYLCASSRGGARETQYFGPGTRLLVL.

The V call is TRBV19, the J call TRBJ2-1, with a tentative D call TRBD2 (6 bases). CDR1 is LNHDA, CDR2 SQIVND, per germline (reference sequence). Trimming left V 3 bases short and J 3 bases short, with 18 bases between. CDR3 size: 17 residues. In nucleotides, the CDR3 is TGTGCCAGTAGTATTCGGGTAGGAGGGAATTACTACAATGAGCAGTTCTTC. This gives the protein CASSIRVGGNYYNEQFF.

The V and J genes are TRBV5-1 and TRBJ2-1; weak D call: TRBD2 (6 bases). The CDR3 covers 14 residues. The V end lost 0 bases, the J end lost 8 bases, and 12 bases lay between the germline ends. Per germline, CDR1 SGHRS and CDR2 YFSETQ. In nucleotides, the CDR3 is TGCGCCAGCAGCTTGGTCGGGAGACACGATGAGCAGTTCTTC. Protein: CASSLVGRHDEQFF.

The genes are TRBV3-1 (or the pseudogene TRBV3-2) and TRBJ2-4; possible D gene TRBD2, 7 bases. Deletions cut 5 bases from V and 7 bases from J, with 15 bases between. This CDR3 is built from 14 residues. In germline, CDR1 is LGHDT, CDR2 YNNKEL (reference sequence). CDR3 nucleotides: TGTGCCAGCAGCAGGGGGGGCGCTTTCAACATTCAGTACTTC. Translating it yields CASSRGGAFNIQYF.

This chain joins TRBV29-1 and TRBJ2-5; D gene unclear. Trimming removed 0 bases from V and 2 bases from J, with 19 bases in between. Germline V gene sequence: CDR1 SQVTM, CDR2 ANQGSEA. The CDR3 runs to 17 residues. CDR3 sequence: CSVEDHLSYEPQETQYF. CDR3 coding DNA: TGCAGCGTTGAAGATCACTTAAGTTACGAGCCACAAGAGACCCAGTACTTC.

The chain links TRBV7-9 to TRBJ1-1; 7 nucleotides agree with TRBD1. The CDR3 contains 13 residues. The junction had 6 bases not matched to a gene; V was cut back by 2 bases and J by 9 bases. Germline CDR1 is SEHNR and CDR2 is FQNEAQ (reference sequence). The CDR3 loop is CASSLREGAQAFF. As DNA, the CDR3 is TGTGCCAGCAGCTTAAGAGAGGGGGCTCAAGCTTTCTTT.

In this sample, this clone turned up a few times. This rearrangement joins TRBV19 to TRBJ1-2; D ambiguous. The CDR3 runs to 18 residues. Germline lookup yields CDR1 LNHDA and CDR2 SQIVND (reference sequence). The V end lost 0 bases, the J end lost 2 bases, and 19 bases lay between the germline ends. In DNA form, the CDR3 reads TGTGCCAGTAGTATAGACCCCACGTCCGGGCAGACCAACTATGGCTACACCTTC. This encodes CASSIDPTSGQTNYGYTF.

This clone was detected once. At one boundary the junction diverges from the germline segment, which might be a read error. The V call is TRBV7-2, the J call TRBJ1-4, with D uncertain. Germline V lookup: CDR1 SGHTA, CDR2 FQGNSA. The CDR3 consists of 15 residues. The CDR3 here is CASSISGPENGKLFF. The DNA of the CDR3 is TGTGCCAGCAGCATATCCGGGCCCGAAAATGGAAAACTGTTTTTT.

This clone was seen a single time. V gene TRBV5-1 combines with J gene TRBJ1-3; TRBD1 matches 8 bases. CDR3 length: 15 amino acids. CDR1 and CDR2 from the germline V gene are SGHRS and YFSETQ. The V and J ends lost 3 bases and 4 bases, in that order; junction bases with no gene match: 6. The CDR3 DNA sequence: TGCGCCAGCAGCTCGTCAGGGGGCTTGGGAAACACCATATATTTT. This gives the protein CASSSSGGLGNTIYF. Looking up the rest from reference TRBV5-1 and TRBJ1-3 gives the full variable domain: KAGVTQTPRYLIKTRGQQVTLSCSPISGHRSVSWYQQTPGQGLQFLFEYFSETQRNKGNFPGRFSGRQFSNSRSEMNVSTLELGDSALYLCASSSSGGLGNTIYFGEGSWLTVV.

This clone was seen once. DNA for the CDR3: TGTGCCAGCAGTCTGGACAGAAACTATGGCTACACCTTC. It yields the protein CASSLDRNYGYTF. V usage is TRBV12-3 or TRBV12-4 and J usage is TRBJ1-2; D might be TRBD1 (6 bases). The CDR3 has 13 residues. V dropped 5 bases and J dropped 2 bases, with 9 bases sitting between them.

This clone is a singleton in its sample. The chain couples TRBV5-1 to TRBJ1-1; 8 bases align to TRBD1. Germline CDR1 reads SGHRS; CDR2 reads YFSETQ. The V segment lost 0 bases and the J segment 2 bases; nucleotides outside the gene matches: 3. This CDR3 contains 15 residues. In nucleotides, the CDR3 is TGCGCCAGCAGCTTGGGGGACAGGTCCAACACTGAAGCTTTCTTT. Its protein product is CASSLGDRSNTEAFF.

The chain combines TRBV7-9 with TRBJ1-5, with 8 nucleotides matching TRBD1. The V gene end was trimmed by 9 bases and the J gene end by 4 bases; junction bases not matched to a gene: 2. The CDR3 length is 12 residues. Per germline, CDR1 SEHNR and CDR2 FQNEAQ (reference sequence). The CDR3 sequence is CASRQGNQPQHF. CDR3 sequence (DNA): TGTGCCAGTCGACAGGGGAATCAGCCCCAGCATTTT.

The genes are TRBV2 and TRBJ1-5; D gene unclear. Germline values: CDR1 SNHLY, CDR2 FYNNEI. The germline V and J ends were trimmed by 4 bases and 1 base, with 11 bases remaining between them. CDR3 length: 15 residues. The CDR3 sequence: CASSGPRASNQPQHF. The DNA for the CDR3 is TGTGCCAGCAGTGGCCCCCGGGCGAGCAATCAGCCCCAGCATTTT.

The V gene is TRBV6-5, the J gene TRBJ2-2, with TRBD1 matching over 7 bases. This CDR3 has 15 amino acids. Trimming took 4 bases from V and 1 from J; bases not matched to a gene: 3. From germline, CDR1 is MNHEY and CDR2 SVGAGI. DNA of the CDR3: TGTGCCAGCAGTTCCACAGGGGTGAACACCGGGGAGCTGTTTTTT. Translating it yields CASSSTGVNTGELFF.

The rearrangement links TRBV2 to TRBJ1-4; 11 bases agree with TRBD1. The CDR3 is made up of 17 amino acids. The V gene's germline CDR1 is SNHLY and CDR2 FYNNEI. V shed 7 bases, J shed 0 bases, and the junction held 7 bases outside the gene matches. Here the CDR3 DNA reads TGTGCCAGCAAGTACGGACAGGGGGCTGCAACTAATGAAAAACTGTTTTTT. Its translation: CASKYGQGAATNEKLFF.

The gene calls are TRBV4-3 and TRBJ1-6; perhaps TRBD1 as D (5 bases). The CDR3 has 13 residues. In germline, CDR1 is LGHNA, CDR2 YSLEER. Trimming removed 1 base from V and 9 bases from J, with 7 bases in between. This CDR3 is CASSQVGASPLHF. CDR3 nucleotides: TGCGCCAGCAGCCAAGTCGGGGCTTCACCCCTCCACTTT.

CDR3 coding DNA: TGTGCCAGCAGCTATCGGAGATATGAGGGGAGGGAAGTAGGCGAGCAGTACTTC. This translates into CASSYRRYEGREVGEQYF. The V and J genes are TRBV5-8 and TRBJ2-7; 7 bases align to TRBD2. V shed 3 bases, J shed 6 bases, and the junction held 21 bases outside the gene matches. Germline CDR1 and CDR2: SGHTS and YDEGEE. This CDR3 has 18 amino acids.

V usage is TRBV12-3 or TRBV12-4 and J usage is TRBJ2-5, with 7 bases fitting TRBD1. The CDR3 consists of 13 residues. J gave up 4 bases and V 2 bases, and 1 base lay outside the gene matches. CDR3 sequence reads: CASSLPGGETQYF. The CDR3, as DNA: TGTGCCAGCAGTTTACCAGGGGGAGAGACCCAGTACTTC.

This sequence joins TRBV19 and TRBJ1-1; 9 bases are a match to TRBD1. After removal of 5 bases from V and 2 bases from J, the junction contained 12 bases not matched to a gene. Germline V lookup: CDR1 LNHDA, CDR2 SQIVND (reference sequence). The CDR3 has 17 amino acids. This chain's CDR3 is CASSEGTGQGFNTEAFF. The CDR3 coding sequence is TGTGCCAGTAGTGAGGGCACGGGACAGGGTTTTAACACTGAAGCTTTCTTT.

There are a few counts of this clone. CDR3 loop: CASSLFGDTEAFF. In DNA, the CDR3 is TGTGCCAGCAGCTTATTTGGGGACACTGAAGCTTTCTTT. The V call is TRBV7-9, the J call TRBJ1-1; D gene uncertain. This CDR3 region has 13 residues. V was cut by 2 bases and J by 3 bases, with 7 bases left in between. CDR1 is SEHNR and CDR2 is FQNEAQ in the germline V gene (reference sequence).

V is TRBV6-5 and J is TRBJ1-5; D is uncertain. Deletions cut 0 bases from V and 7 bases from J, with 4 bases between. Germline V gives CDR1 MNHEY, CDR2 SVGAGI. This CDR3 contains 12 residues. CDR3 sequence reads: CASSYSDQPQHF. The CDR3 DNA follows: TGTGCCAGCAGTTACTCGGACCAGCCCCAGCATTTT.

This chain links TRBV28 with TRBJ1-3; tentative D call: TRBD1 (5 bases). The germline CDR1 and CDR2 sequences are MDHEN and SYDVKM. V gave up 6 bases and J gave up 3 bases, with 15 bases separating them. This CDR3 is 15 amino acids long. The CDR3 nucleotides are TGTGCCAGCAGCTCCCTCCGGGGACGTGGAAACACCATATATTTT. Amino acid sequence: CASSSLRGRGNTIYF.